The following is a T cell receptor beta chain sequence with its context. Its specificity is unknown. Semi-nested PCR with Nested Universal Primer A followed constant-region reverse priming of full-length variable regions. TCRdb re-called the 5' RACE reads through MiXCR, storing one row per CDR3 protein. The sample records 62,000 or so distinct CDR3 sequences, less than 25% being singletons. Study-level points and caveats: Tumor Treg TCRs overlapped most with tumor naive CD4+ cells.

The CDR3 has 12 amino acids. CDR1 and CDR2 from the germline V gene are DFQATT and SNEGSKA (reference sequence). V was clipped by 6 bases and J by 4 bases, with 10 bases between them. The sequenced sample consisted of memory CD4+ T cells sorted from a lymph node. Subset of the sample: memory CD4+ T cells, CD4+CD45RO+CD25-. The chain carries TRBV20-1 and TRBJ1-5; D gene uncertain. This TCR was recovered from a female donor with breast cancer. CDR3 residues: CSARDFNQPQHF. The DNA for the CDR3 is TGCAGTGCCCGGGATTTTAATCAGCCCCAGCATTTT.